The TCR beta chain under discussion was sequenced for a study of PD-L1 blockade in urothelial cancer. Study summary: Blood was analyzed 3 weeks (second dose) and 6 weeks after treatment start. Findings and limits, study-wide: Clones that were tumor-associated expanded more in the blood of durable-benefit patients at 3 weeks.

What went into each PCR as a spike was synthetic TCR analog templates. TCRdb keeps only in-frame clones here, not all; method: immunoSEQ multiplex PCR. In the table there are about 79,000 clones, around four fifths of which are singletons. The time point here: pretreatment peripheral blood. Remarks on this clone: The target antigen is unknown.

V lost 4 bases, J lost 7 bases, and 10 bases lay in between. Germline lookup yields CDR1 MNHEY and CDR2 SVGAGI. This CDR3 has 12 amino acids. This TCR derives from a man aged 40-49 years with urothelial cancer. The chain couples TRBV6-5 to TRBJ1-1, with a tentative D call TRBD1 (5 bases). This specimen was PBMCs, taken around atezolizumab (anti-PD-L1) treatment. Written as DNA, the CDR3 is TGTGCCAGCAGTTTATCAGGGATTGAAGCTTTCTTT. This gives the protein CASSLSGIEAFF.